In this sample, the clone carrying this T cell receptor beta chain turned up many times. Its antigen is still unknown. As for time point: patch test 1, 2 weeks after DPC sensitization. Stated treatment: therapeutic diphenylcyclopropenone sensitization with weekly scalp DPC. Only after blood had been drawn was each patch test applied. The data are from a study of human T cells and chemical hapten exposure. As for the study in general: Patch tests of 0.01% DPC on the upper back were read at 6 days.

Study-level points and caveats: The study found expanded TCRs formed significantly more large CDR3 similarity clusters than controls.

TCRdb reprocessed the RACE reads with MiXCR, giving one entry per CDR3 protein. The data show about 110,000 distinct CDR3 sequences, with roughly 9.6% seen just once and under 4.5% held by the top ten. This sample comprised whole blood, obtained in connection with sensitization to the hapten diphenylcyclopropenone (DPC). This sequence was found in a woman in her forties with alopecia areata. Some clones in this sample may be carry-over from other donors' samples.

DNA for the CDR3: TGTGCCAGCAGCCAAGGACCGAGCTACGAGCAGTACTTC. It encodes CASSQGPSYEQYF. This chain uses TRBV3-1 with TRBJ2-7, with no clear D. V was shortened by 1 base and J by 3 bases, with 7 bases between the two germline ends. There are 13 residues in the CDR3. Germline V CDR1 and CDR2: LGHDT, YNNKEL (reference sequence).